Shown below are 23 T cell receptor beta chains from a single sample sequenced in a study of T cell repertoires in cytomegalovirus infection. Each CDR3 protein is one row after TCRdb ran MiXCR on the reads. This table has hundreds of thousands of distinct CDR3 sequences, roughly 31% appearing once. No antigens are known for them. This sample comprised cultured CD8+ T cells from PBMCs, obtained from culture after CMV antigen stimulation. The receptors stem from a human donor in good health (CMV status not recorded). Some clones in this sample may be carry-over from other donors' samples.

The rearrangement links TRBV12-3 or TRBV12-4 to TRBJ2-1, with TRBD2 identical over 9 bases. This CDR3 spans 16 amino acids. The ends lost 2 bases at V and 5 bases at J; junction bases unmatched: 7. CDR3 in DNA: TGTGCCAGCAGTTTACTCGTGAGCGGGGGGAACAATGAGCAGTTCTTC. This encodes CASSLLVSGGNNEQFF.

The chain links TRBV6-6 to TRBJ1-1; D call uncertain. The CDR3 loop spans 15 amino acids. Deletions cut 5 bases from V and 4 bases from J, with 17 bases between. From germline, CDR1 is MNHNY and CDR2 SVGAGI (reference sequence). In DNA, the CDR3 is TGTGCCAGCAGTCCCCAAACCGCGGGCGGCACTGAAGCTTTCTTT. It translates to CASSPQTAGGTEAFF.

This chain connects TRBV9 to TRBJ1-2, with D possibly being TRBD1 (5 bases). The CDR3 is made up of 15 amino acids. Trimming pared 1 base from V and 7 bases from J, leaving 17 bases between. Germline CDR1 SGDLS, CDR2 YYNGEE. The CDR3 region has the DNA TGTGCCAGCAGCGTAATCGGCAGGGATCGACGTGGCTACACCTTC. Amino acid sequence: CASSVIGRDRRGYTF.

This clonotype was seen a handful of times. V and J are TRBV9 and TRBJ1-2; D is ambiguous. The CDR3 runs to 13 residues. V was trimmed by 4 bases and J by 4 bases, leaving 11 bases between them. The germline gives CDR1 SGDLS, CDR2 YYNGEE. The CDR3 DNA follows: TGTGCCAGCAGCTCGGGATCGGGCTATGGCTACACCTTC. Translation: CASSSGSGYGYTF.

The V call is TRBV6-5, the J call TRBJ1-5; 9 nucleotides agree with TRBD1. V was pared by 7 bases and J by 2 bases, with 3 bases of the junction left unmatched. From germline, CDR1 is MNHEY and CDR2 SVGAGI. The CDR3 has 14 residues. CDR3 region: CASMDRGGNQPQHF. CDR3 DNA sequence: TGTGCCAGCATGGACAGGGGTGGCAATCAGCCCCAGCATTTT.

This clonotype was observed at least ten times. V is TRBV7-2 and J is TRBJ2-7; D may be TRBD1 (6 bases). V lost 5 bases and J 3 bases, leaving 17 bases between the germline ends. Germline CDR1 reads SGHTA; CDR2 reads FQGNSA. The CDR3 contains 15 residues. CDR3 protein: CASSPRDTRLYEQYF. In DNA, the CDR3 is TGTGCCAGCAGCCCCCGGGACACCCGTCTCTACGAGCAGTACTTC.

This clonotype showed up many times. The CDR3, as DNA: TGTGCCAGCAGCACGATAGGTCGGGCAGGGGGTTACAATGAGCAGTTCTTC. Amino acids: CASSTIGRAGGYNEQFF. The chain joins TRBV7-2 to TRBJ2-1, with 7 nucleotides matching TRBD1. The J segment lost 4 bases and the V segment lost 5 bases, leaving 14 bases of the junction unmatched. The CDR3 loop spans 17 amino acids. Germline CDR1 reads SGHTA; CDR2 reads FQGNSA.

This clonotype was counted a single time. The V call is TRBV5-4, the J call TRBJ2-1, with 9 positions matching TRBD1. This CDR3 is built from 15 residues. Germline CDR1 is SGHNT and CDR2 is YYREEE (reference sequence). V lost 4 bases and J lost 9; bases outside the gene matches: 11. Here the CDR3 reads CASSAPGTGFPEQFF. DNA for the CDR3: TGTGCCAGCAGCGCCCCCGGGACAGGGTTTCCTGAGCAGTTCTTC.

This clonotype has only a few counts. This sequence joins TRBV7-6 and TRBJ2-1; D is perhaps TRBD1 (6 bases). V was trimmed by 0 bases and J by 9 bases, leaving 12 bases between them. The length of the CDR3 is 14 residues. The germline V gene has CDR1 SGHVS and CDR2 FNYEAQ. The DNA for the CDR3 is TGTGCCAGCAGCTTAGCGATGAAAGGGGGTGAGCAGTTCTTC. Protein sequence: CASSLAMKGGEQFF.

The V gene is TRBV10-2, the J gene TRBJ2-2; D gene unclear. The CDR3 spans 15 residues. Per germline, CDR1 WSHSY and CDR2 SAAADI. V lost 4 bases to trimming and J lost 1 base, with 10 bases between them. The CDR3 spells CASSVGGWNTGELFF. CDR3 in DNA: TGCGCCAGCAGTGTGGGCGGTTGGAACACCGGGGAGCTGTTTTTT.

There are many counts of this clonotype. This chain uses TRBV2 with TRBJ1-1; D perhaps matches TRBD1 (5 bases). Germline CDR1 is SNHLY and CDR2 is FYNNEI. V was shortened by 6 bases and J by 10 bases, with 9 bases between the two germline ends. CDR3 length: 10 residues. The CDR3 bases are TGTGCCAGCAGGGGACGTGTAGCTTTCTTT. Protein sequence: CASRGRVAFF.

The CDR3 sequence is CASSYGRGQAFF. The DNA for the CDR3 is TGTGCCAGCAGTTACGGGAGGGGGCAAGCTTTCTTT. The chain has TRBV6-2 or TRBV6-3 and TRBJ1-1; TRBD1 aligns across 7 bases. V was pared by 2 bases and J by 9 bases, with 3 bases of the junction left unmatched. Germline CDR1 reads MNHEY; CDR2 reads SVGEGT. There are 12 residues in the CDR3.

This chain joins TRBV19 and TRBJ1-2, with a possible D match to TRBD1 (6 bases). The germline V gene has CDR1 LNHDA and CDR2 SQIVND (reference sequence). The length of the CDR3 is 13 residues. The V end lost 4 bases, the J end lost 8 bases, and 14 bases lay between the germline ends. CDR3 loop: CASSTTGMGGYTF. The CDR3 nucleotides are TGTGCCAGTAGTACAACAGGGATGGGAGGCTACACCTTC.

The chain employs TRBV12-3 or TRBV12-4 and TRBJ1-3; 12 nucleotides align to TRBD1. V was pared by 5 bases and J by 3 bases, with 5 bases of the junction left unmatched. This CDR3 spans 16 amino acids. The CDR3 region is CASSQGQGAYGNTIYF. CDR3 coding DNA: TGTGCCAGCAGTCAGGGACAGGGGGCATATGGAAACACCATATATTTT.

The chain recombines TRBV2 with TRBJ1-1; unclear D gene. V lost 10 bases and J 10 bases, leaving 16 bases between the germline ends. CDR3 length: 11 residues. The V gene's germline CDR1 is SNHLY and CDR2 FYNNEI. The CDR3 loop reads CATTNGLGAFF. CDR3 bases: TGTGCCACCACTAATGGGCTGGGAGCTTTCTTT.

This clonotype was counted only a few times. The rearrangement uses TRBV27 and TRBJ2-1; possibly TRBD1 for D (6 bases). Looked up from germline, CDR1 is MNHEY and CDR2 is SMNVEV (reference sequence). Trimming took 2 bases from V and 16 from J, leaving 18 bases between them. The CDR3 totals 13 residues. For the CDR3, the DNA is TGTGCCAGCAGTTTAAGTCCTCCGTCAGGGGAATTCTTC. Protein sequence: CASSLSPPSGEFF.

The V call is TRBV2, the J call TRBJ2-3; maybe TRBD1 (6 bases). The CDR3 consists of 16 residues. V lost 3 bases, J lost 0 bases, and 13 bases lay in between. CDR1 SNHLY and CDR2 FYNNEI come from the germline V gene. CDR3 nucleotide sequence: TGTGCCAGCAGTGAGGCTGGGACAACTAGCACAGATACGCAGTATTTT. This sequence encodes CASSEAGTTSTDTQYF.

The gene calls are TRBV15 and TRBJ1-5; D gene unclear. Trimming took off 11 bases at V and 9 bases at J, with 8 bases between the two ends. The CDR3 has 9 residues. The germline gives CDR1 LNHNV, CDR2 YYDKDF (reference sequence). The CDR3 here is CAVRRPQHF. CDR3 nucleotide sequence: TGTGCCGTAAGGCGGCCCCAGCATTTT.

The chain combines TRBV20-1 with TRBJ2-1; no clear D gene. Per the germline V gene, CDR1 is DFQATT and CDR2 is SNEGSKA (reference sequence). The ends were cut back, 0 bases at V and 8 bases at J, with 17 bases in the middle. The CDR3 is made up of 15 amino acids. This CDR3 is CSARDRAVATDEQFF. The CDR3 region has the DNA TGCAGTGCTAGAGATCGGGCAGTCGCTACAGATGAGCAGTTCTTC.

This clonotype was detected only a few times. The chain employs TRBV7-4 and TRBJ1-5; D uncertain. Germline lookup yields CDR1 SGHVT and CDR2 SQSDAQ. V was pared by 1 base and J by 9 bases, with 19 bases between. This CDR3 is 16 amino acids long. CDR3: CASSLVTDMVASPQHF. In DNA form, the CDR3 reads TGTGCCAGCAGCTTAGTAACCGATATGGTAGCATCGCCCCAGCATTTT.

In this sample, this clonotype turned up many times. V gene TRBV7-6 combines with J gene TRBJ2-6; D gene ambiguous. Trimming took off 6 bases at V and 0 bases at J, with 9 bases between the two ends. Germline CDR1 reads SGHVS; CDR2 reads FNYEAQ. The CDR3 is 15 residues long. CDR3 in DNA: TGTGCCAGCAGTCTGACCGCCTCTGGGGCCAACGTCCTGACTTTC. Protein: CASSLTASGANVLTF.

In this sample, this clonotype turned up a few times. The rearrangement joins TRBV12-3 or TRBV12-4 to TRBJ1-1, with D unclear. The ends were cut back, 7 bases at V and 7 bases at J, with 16 bases in the middle. This CDR3 spans 13 amino acids. The CDR3 coding sequence is TGTGCCAGCACCCTTTCGGTAGCGGATGAAGCTTTCTTT. Its protein product is CASTLSVADEAFF.

The chain couples TRBV5-8 to TRBJ1-1; 9 nucleotides line up with TRBD1. V was clipped by 2 bases and J by 1 base; unmatched bases: 9. Germline lookup yields CDR1 SGHTS and CDR2 YDEGEE. The CDR3 spans 17 residues. Written as DNA, the CDR3 is TGTGCCAGCAGCTTCCTGACAGGGGGGATGAGGAACACTGAAGCTTTCTTT. It encodes CASSFLTGGMRNTEAFF. The full variable domain, rest sourced from reference TRBV5-8 and TRBJ1-1, is EAGVTQSPTHLIKTRGQQATLRCSPISGHTSVYWYQQALGLGLQFLLWYDEGEERNRGNFPPRFSGRQFPNYSSELNVNALELEDSALYLCASSFLTGGMRNTEAFFGQGTRLTVV.